This T cell receptor (beta chain) was observed in a study of shared clonotypes between healthy human individuals. Study-wide results and limits: Generation probabilities of non-shared clonotypes were lower (relative to those shared by all four donors). Across a few donors, naive CD4 shared about 5%, naive CD8 around 3.5%, memory CD4 approximately 2.5%, memory CD8 roughly 0.37%.

Trimming at V came to 5 bases and at J to 4 bases, leaving 16 bases not matched to a gene. Germline V gene lookup returns CDR1 GTSNPN and CDR2 SVGIG (reference sequence). The CDR3 sequence is 18 residues long. Original data processing: Sequence data from immunoSEQ were junction-only and lacked quality scores; consequently, filtering differed. The repertoire was sequenced with immunoSEQ multiplex PCR; TCRdb's copy has only in-frame clones and lacks some. The V and J calls and clone size were taken over from that table, and D and trimming were inferred from the DNA. The sample consists of about 2.4 million clones, roughly 93% of them appearing once. Regarding this clone: The antigen remains undetermined.

Partitioning of CD4+ cells yielded a CD45RA+ naive subset and a CD45RA-negative memory subset. Specimen: naive CD4+ T cells from PBMCs. Subset denoted: CD45RA+ positively selected. The source is a man aged 18 to 30 in good health. Some clones in this sample may be carry-over from other donors' samples. This sequence joins TRBV30 and TRBJ2-2; 10 bases are shared with TRBD1. CDR3 sequence (DNA): TGTGCCTGGGTCCGATTCCCGCCGGGACAGGGGACCACCGGGGAGCTGTTTTTT. As protein: CAWVRFPPGQGTTGELFF.